These 22 T cell receptor beta chains originate from one sample sequenced in a study of shared clonotypes between healthy human individuals. Assay used: immunoSEQ multiplex PCR; TCRdb lists only in-frame clones, some missing. This table holds around 1.9 million clones, 85% to 95% found once. Naive CD8 cells lacked CD45RO, underwent positive selection for CCR7 and left out terminally differentiated effector memory CD45RA+ cells. The sample taken for sequencing was naive CD8+ T cells from PBMCs. Every receptor here comes from a man younger than 35 in good health. Some clones in this sample may be carry-over from other donors' samples.

This CDR3 is CASSQRQGWREQYF. CDR3 nucleotide sequence: TGTGCCAGCAGTCAACGACAGGGTTGGCGCGAGCAGTACTTC. J is TRBJ2-7 and V is TRBV27; 7 bases match TRBD1. This CDR3 has 14 amino acids. The germline V gene has CDR1 MNHEY and CDR2 SMNVEV (reference sequence). Trimming removed 5 bases from V and 6 bases from J; junction bases left unmatched: 10.

In regard to this clone: The identical CDR3 is also encoded by other nucleotide sequences in the sample. This chain links TRBV7-9 with TRBJ2-3; TRBD2 aligns across 10 bases. J lost 0 bases, V lost 5 bases, and 2 bases had no gene match. The germline gives CDR1 SEHNR, CDR2 FQNEAQ (reference sequence). CDR3 size: 15 residues. CDR3 sequence: CASSRTSGSTDTQYF. In DNA form, the CDR3 reads TGTGCCAGCAGCCGGACTAGCGGTAGCACAGATACGCAGTATTTT.

This rearrangement joins TRBV7-9 to TRBJ2-1; tentative D call: TRBD1 (6 bases). The germline gives CDR1 SEHNR, CDR2 FQNEAQ (reference sequence). This CDR3 is 15 amino acids long. V was cut by 1 base and J by 2 bases, with 9 bases left in between. The CDR3 bases are TGTGCCAGCAGCTTAGGACAGGTAACCTACAATGAGCAGTTCTTC. This sequence encodes CASSLGQVTYNEQFF.

Remarks on this clone: One junction end disagrees with the germline gene, perhaps due to a read error. The sample has other DNA sequences that encode this CDR3 too. J is TRBJ2-7 and V is TRBV27, with 8 bases aligning to TRBD1. Germline V lookup: CDR1 MNHEY, CDR2 SMNVEV (reference sequence). The CDR3 covers 15 residues. In DNA, the CDR3 is TGTGCCAGCAGTCTATCCGGGACAGGATCCTACGAGCAGTACTTC. Translated, it gives CASSLSGTGSYEQYF.

This sequence joins TRBV7-9 and TRBJ2-1; no firm D call. The V gene's germline CDR1 is SEHNR and CDR2 FQNEAQ (reference sequence). The CDR3 covers 16 residues. Between the trimmed V and J ends, which lost 3 bases and 5 bases, there was a span of 17 bases. The CDR3 DNA follows: TGTGCCAGCAGCTTGTCCCCGACACTTAGTGACAATGAGCAGTTCTTC. Protein sequence: CASSLSPTLSDNEQFF.

The CDR3 bases are TGTGCCAGCAGCATACAACAGTACTCTGGAAACACCATATATTTT. Translated: CASSIQQYSGNTIYF. The chain recombines TRBV11-2 with TRBJ1-3, with D uncertain. Trimming removed 5 bases from V and 0 bases from J, with 11 bases in between. The CDR3 is made up of 15 amino acids. Germline lookup yields CDR1 SGHAT and CDR2 FQNNGV.

The chain links TRBV9 to TRBJ2-7; D is unresolved. The CDR3 is 15 amino acids. Germline assignment: CDR1 SGDLS and CDR2 YYNGEE. Trimming stripped 0 bases from V and 2 bases from J, with 12 bases between. In DNA, the CDR3 is TGTGCCAGCAGCGTAGATTTAGGGTTTCCCTACGAGCAGTACTTC. Its protein product is CASSVDLGFPYEQYF.

The V gene is TRBV6-5, the J gene TRBJ1-4, with TRBD1 matching 12 bases. V lost 8 bases to trimming and J lost 8 bases; unmatched junction nucleotides: 6. The CDR3 contains 14 residues. The V gene's germline CDR1 is MNHEY and CDR2 SVGAGI. DNA of the CDR3: TGTGCCAGCGGCCTGGGACAGGGGGCAGAAAAACTGTTTTTT. It encodes CASGLGQGAEKLFF.

The V gene is TRBV6-5, the J gene TRBJ2-1; D unresolved. The germline CDR1 and CDR2 sequences are MNHEY and SVGAGI. The CDR3 loop spans 15 amino acids. Trimming left V 10 bases short and J 0 bases short, with 16 bases between. This CDR3 is CATQPGRVSYNEQFF. The DNA of the CDR3 is TGTGCCACCCAACCGGGCAGAGTCTCCTACAATGAGCAGTTCTTC.

The V gene is TRBV7-9, the J gene TRBJ1-2; 7 bases are shared with TRBD1. The V gene end was trimmed by 5 bases and the J gene end by 7 bases; junction bases not matched to a gene: 10. The length of the CDR3 is 14 residues. Germline assignment: CDR1 SEHNR and CDR2 FQNEAQ (reference sequence). CDR3 sequence reads: CASSGTGEEGGYTF. The CDR3 DNA reads as TGTGCCAGCAGCGGAACAGGGGAGGAGGGTGGCTACACCTTC.

The CDR3 nucleotides read TGTGCCAGCAGTTCGCTTATACCGACAGGGGTTAACTATGGCTACACCTTC. Translation gives CASSSLIPTGVNYGYTF. The chain combines TRBV27 with TRBJ1-2; 8 positions agree with TRBD1. Looked up from germline, CDR1 is MNHEY and CDR2 is SMNVEV (reference sequence). With V trimmed by 4 bases and J by 1 base, 11 bases remained unmatched. The CDR3 extends over 17 amino acids.

This sequence joins TRBV5-8 and TRBJ2-5; TRBD1 agrees at 9 bases. This CDR3 has 15 amino acids. Germline CDR1 SGHTS, CDR2 YDEGEE. V was clipped by 4 bases and J by 0 bases; unmatched bases: 4. The CDR3 protein is CASSPGQGNQETQYF. Here the CDR3 DNA reads TGTGCCAGCAGCCCAGGACAGGGGAACCAAGAGACCCAGTACTTC.

This rearrangement joins TRBV9 to TRBJ2-2, with 10 bases aligning to TRBD1. Trimming removed 8 bases from V and 6 bases from J; junction bases left unmatched: 4. This CDR3 is 13 amino acids long. Looked up from germline, CDR1 is SGDLS and CDR2 is YYNGEE. CDR3 region: CASGQGVPGELFF. The DNA of the CDR3 is TGTGCCAGTGGACAGGGGGTCCCCGGGGAGCTGTTTTTT.

V usage is TRBV10-1 and J usage is TRBJ1-1; 7 positions match TRBD1. The CDR3 sequence is 16 residues long. Germline assignment: CDR1 WNHNN and CDR2 SYGVQD (reference sequence). The V segment lost 4 bases and the J segment 3 bases; nucleotides outside the gene matches: 11. Written as DNA, the CDR3 is TGCGCCAGCAGTGCGACGGGGCTCCAGGGGGACACTGAAGCTTTCTTT. Protein: CASSATGLQGDTEAFF.

This clone was found once. This chain's CDR3 is CASSTEQGLKEQYF. Written as DNA, the CDR3 is TGTGCCAGTAGTACTGAACAGGGGCTCAAGGAGCAGTACTTC. The chain carries TRBV19 and TRBJ2-7; TRBD1 agrees at 7 bases. This CDR3 comprises 14 residues. The V segment lost 4 bases and the J segment 7 bases; nucleotides outside the gene matches: 10. In germline, CDR1 is LNHDA, CDR2 SQIVND (reference sequence).

The chain carries TRBV18 and TRBJ2-5; 7 bases fit TRBD1. CDR3 length equals 15 residues. CDR1 and CDR2 (germline): KGHSH, LQKENI. V was clipped by 2 bases and J by 5 bases; unmatched bases: 8. In nucleotides, the CDR3 is TGTGCCAGCTCACCAGAACAGGGGCTAGGGGAGACCCAGTACTTC. This codes for CASSPEQGLGETQYF.

The rearrangement uses TRBV27 and TRBJ2-1; no reliable D call. This CDR3 comprises 12 residues. Trimming took 4 bases from V and 3 from J, leaving 4 bases between them. CDR1 and CDR2 (germline): MNHEY, SMNVEV (reference sequence). The CDR3 DNA reads as TGTGCCAGCAGTTATAACTACAATGAGCAGTTCTTC. Translating gives CASSYNYNEQFF.

The chain combines TRBV9 with TRBJ2-2, with unresolved D. Trimming removed 5 bases from V and 1 base from J, with 18 bases in between. This CDR3 region has 17 residues. The germline CDR1 and CDR2 sequences are SGDLS and YYNGEE. The CDR3: CASSADLILGNTGELFF. The CDR3 DNA is TGTGCCAGCAGTGCAGACCTTATTCTTGGGAACACCGGGGAGCTGTTTTTT.

This clone was recorded once. The genes are TRBV29-1 and TRBJ2-5; 7 bases fit TRBD1. V shed 2 bases, J shed 0 bases, and the junction held 6 bases outside the gene matches. This CDR3 spans 15 amino acids. Germline-derived CDR1 and CDR2 are SQVTM and ANQGSEA. The CDR3 loop reads CSVEIRGLDQETQYF. CDR3 nucleotide sequence: TGCAGCGTTGAAATTAGGGGGCTCGACCAAGAGACCCAGTACTTC.

The genes are TRBV4-1 and TRBJ1-4; TRBD1 is a possible D gene (5 bases). Germline assignment: CDR1 MGHRA and CDR2 YSYEKL. With 3 bases removed from V and 0 bases from J, the gap between germline ends came to 20 bases. The CDR3 loop spans 19 amino acids. The CDR3 loop is CASSQGGQLKHATNEKLFF. The CDR3 coding sequence is TGCGCCAGCAGCCAGGGGGGTCAGCTTAAGCATGCAACTAATGAAAAACTGTTTTTT.

The chain uses TRBV10-3 and TRBJ2-2; 15 nucleotides align to TRBD2. Trimming took 4 bases from V and 2 from J; bases not matched to a gene: 5. The CDR3 sequence is 18 residues long. The germline CDR1 and CDR2 sequences are ENHRY and SYGVKD. Here the CDR3 DNA reads TGTGCCATCAGTGGGGGGACTAGCGGGAGGACTAACACCGGGGAGCTGTTTTTT. Its translation: CAISGGTSGRTNTGELFF.

This clone has just one count. This chain uses TRBV27 with TRBJ1-2, with no clear D. CDR1 and CDR2 from the germline V gene are MNHEY and SMNVEV (reference sequence). V lost 6 bases, J lost 1 base, and 12 bases lay in between. The CDR3 loop spans 14 amino acids. In DNA form, the CDR3 reads TGTGCCAGCAGGGCCCTAAACCTTAACTATGGCTACACCTTC. Translating it yields CASRALNLNYGYTF.